This passage covers 10 T cell receptor beta chains from one sample sequenced in a study of T cells in Graves' hyperthyroidism and ophthalmopathy. Using RNA transcripts as the source, TCR beta CDR3 regions were amplified. The TCR CDR3 first-round RT-PCR relied on the HTBI primer set. TCRdb passed the multiplex PCR reads through MiXCR, listing each CDR3 protein once. The sample has over 45,000 distinct CDR3 sequences, about 52% seen once. The material sequenced was peripheral blood or thyroid tissue (not recorded which). All receptors derive from a woman aged 45 to 65 with Graves' hyperthyroidism.

The chain carries TRBV12-3 or TRBV12-4 and TRBJ2-6; D is unresolved. Trimming took off 5 bases at V and 15 bases at J, with 5 bases between the two ends. The CDR3 totals 9 residues. CDR3 in DNA: TGTGCCAGCAGTCCCGGCCTGACTTTC. This translates into CASSPGLTF.

Regarding this clonotype: Compared with germline, one end of the junction differs, possibly owing to a read error. This chain uses TRBV15 with TRBJ2-7; 12 bases align to TRBD2. Germline CDR1 LNHNV, CDR2 YYDKDF (reference sequence). The CDR3 length is 17 residues. CDR3 loop: CAASSPPGLAGSYEQYF. DNA for the CDR3: TGTGCCGCCAGCAGCCCCCCCGGACTAGCGGGAAGCTACGAGCAGTACTTC.

The rearrangement joins TRBV24-1 to TRBJ1-2; possibly TRBD1 for D (6 bases). Germline values: CDR1 KGHDR, CDR2 SFDVKD. V shed 7 bases and J shed 7 bases, with 9 bases lying between them. CDR3 length equals 11 residues. CDR3 bases: TGTGCCACCAGCACAGGGTTTGGCTACACCTTC. Protein: CATSTGFGYTF.

The chain employs TRBV20-1 and TRBJ1-4, with 10 bases fitting TRBD1. Germline lookup yields CDR1 DFQATT and CDR2 SNEGSKA (reference sequence). The CDR3 extends over 15 amino acids. V lost 4 bases, J lost 6 bases, and 8 bases stayed unmatched. The DNA for the CDR3 is TGCAGTGCTATACTGACAGGGGGCATGGATGAAAAACTGTTTTTT. This codes for CSAILTGGMDEKLFF.

This clonotype was seen ten or more times. V is TRBV6-2 or TRBV6-3 and J is TRBJ2-5; 8 bases align to TRBD2. This CDR3 contains 15 residues. J was trimmed by 5 bases and V by 6 bases; bases with no gene match: 11. CDR1 is MNHEY, CDR2 SVGEGT, per germline. The CDR3 reads CASSGLALMAETQYF. The DNA for the CDR3 is TGTGCCAGCAGCGGACTAGCCCTCATGGCGGAGACCCAGTACTTC.

This clonotype was detected ten times or more. J is TRBJ2-7 and V is TRBV20-1; 10 bases line up with TRBD1. The CDR3 runs 14 residues. CDR1 is DFQATT, CDR2 SNEGSKA, per germline (reference sequence). The V gene end was trimmed by 1 base and the J gene end by 5 bases; junction bases not matched to a gene: 5. This chain's CDR3 is CSARVGTGVNEQYF. The CDR3 DNA sequence: TGCAGTGCTAGAGTAGGGACAGGGGTTAACGAGCAGTACTTC.

This chain joins TRBV6-1 and TRBJ2-1; 10 positions match TRBD2. Per germline, CDR1 MNHNS and CDR2 SASEGT. Germline trimming cut 10 bases from V and 8 bases from J; bases unmatched to any gene: 14. The CDR3 spans 15 residues. The CDR3 DNA reads TGTGCCATCAGCCAATCTAGCGGGAGACTGGATGAGCAGTTCTTC. Its translation is CAISQSSGRLDEQFF.

Ten or more counts support this clonotype. The chain combines TRBV7-8 with TRBJ2-7; 12 bases line up with TRBD1. V lost 7 bases, J lost 6 bases, and 10 bases stayed unmatched. Germline-derived CDR1 and CDR2 are SGHVS and FQNEAQ. This CDR3 contains 15 residues. The CDR3 DNA follows: TGTGCCAGCATCATGGCGGGACAGGGGGCTGGCGAGCAGTACTTC. Protein: CASIMAGQGAGEQYF.

J is TRBJ1-3 and V is TRBV20-1; TRBD1 agrees at 10 bases. Germline V gives CDR1 DFQATT, CDR2 SNEGSKA (reference sequence). There are 14 residues in the CDR3. The ends lost 4 bases at V and 2 bases at J; junction bases unmatched: 2. The chain's CDR3 is CSAIDRGPGNTIYF. CDR3 in DNA: TGCAGTGCTATCGACAGGGGGCCTGGAAACACCATATATTTT.

About this clonotype: One end of the junction does not line up with germline, which may come from a read error. The chain uses TRBV7-3 and TRBJ2-5; TRBD2 might be the D (5 bases). Germline V gene data show CDR1 as SGHTA and CDR2 as FQGTGA. This CDR3 region has 14 residues. CDR3 coding DNA: TGTGCCAGCAGCTTAACCGGTAGTAGGGAGACCCAGCACTTC. This sequence encodes CASSLTGSRETQHF. Looking up the rest from reference TRBV7-3 and TRBJ2-5 gives the full variable domain: GAGVSQTPSNKVTEKGKYVELRCDPISGHTALYWYRQSLGQGPEFLIYFQGTGAADDSGLPNDRFFAVRPEGSVSTLKIQRTERGDSAVYLCASSLTGSRETQHFGPGTRLLVL.